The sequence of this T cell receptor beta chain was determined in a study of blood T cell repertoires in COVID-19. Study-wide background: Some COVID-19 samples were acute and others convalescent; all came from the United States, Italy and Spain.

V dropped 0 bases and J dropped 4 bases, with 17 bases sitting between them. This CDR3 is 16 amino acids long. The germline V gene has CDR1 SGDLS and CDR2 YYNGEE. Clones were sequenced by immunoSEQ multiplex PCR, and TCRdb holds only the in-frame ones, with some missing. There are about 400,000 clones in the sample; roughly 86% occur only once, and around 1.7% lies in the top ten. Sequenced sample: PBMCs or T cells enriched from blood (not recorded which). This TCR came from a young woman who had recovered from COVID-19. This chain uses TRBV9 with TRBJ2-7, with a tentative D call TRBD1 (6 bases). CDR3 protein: CASSVGDKPKGYEQYF. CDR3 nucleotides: TGTGCCAGCAGCGTAGGGGACAAGCCAAAAGGATACGAGCAGTACTTC.